Each of the 22 T cell receptor beta chains below was sequenced from the same sample in a study of PD-1 blockade in classical Hodgkin lymphoma. Measured with immunoSEQ multiplex PCR; TCRdb has only the in-frame clones, and not every one. The repertoire holds tens of thousands of clones, with approximately 83% as singletons. Every patient relapsed after autologous stem cell transplantation, and brentuximab vedotin exposure varied. Sequenced here: peripheral blood mononuclear cells (PBMCs), sampled at baseline. The receptors shown here come from a human donor with classical Hodgkin lymphoma.

The chain combines TRBV29-1 with TRBJ2-2, with D possibly TRBD1 on 6 matching bases. The CDR3 spans 12 residues. The germline V gene encodes CDR1 SQVTM and CDR2 ANQGSEA. The CDR3 region is CRGDTETGELFF. For the CDR3, the DNA is TGCAGAGGGGACACTGAGACCGGGGAGCTGTTTTTT.

In its sample, this clone was seen a few times. The rearrangement uses TRBV5-8 and TRBJ2-5, with D uncertain. The CDR3 runs 12 residues. CDR1 and CDR2 (germline): SGHTS, YDEGEE. V dropped 2 bases and J dropped 4 bases, with 6 bases sitting between them. The CDR3 here is CASSLSGETQYF. In DNA, the CDR3 is TGTGCCAGCAGCTTATCCGGAGAGACCCAGTACTTC.

The chain recombines TRBV7-9 with TRBJ2-2, with TRBD1 matching over 9 bases. Germline V gene sequence: CDR1 SEHNR, CDR2 FQNEAQ (reference sequence). The CDR3 contains 16 residues. Germline trimming cut 4 bases from V and 7 bases from J; bases unmatched to any gene: 10. DNA of the CDR3: TGTGCCAGCAGCTCTCGGACAGGGGAGAACGTCGGGGAGCTGTTTTTT. Its protein product is CASSSRTGENVGELFF.

This clone occurred a few times. J is TRBJ2-1 and V is TRBV6-4; TRBD1 or TRBD2 may be the D gene (5 bases each). CDR3 size: 13 residues. CDR1 is MRHNA and CDR2 is SNTAGT in the germline V gene. V was trimmed by 0 bases and J by 7 bases, leaving 7 bases between them. Written as DNA, the CDR3 is TGTGCCAGCAGTGACTCTTGGGGGAATGAGCAGTTCTTC. It translates to CASSDSWGNEQFF.

The chain uses TRBV6-6 and TRBJ1-1; 7 nucleotides line up with TRBD1. V shed 6 bases, J shed 7 bases, and the junction held 11 bases outside the gene matches. Germline CDR1 MNHNY, CDR2 SVGAGI (reference sequence). CDR3 length: 14 residues. Written as DNA, the CDR3 is TGTGCCAGCAGCCGGACAGGAGCTATCATTGAAGCTTTCTTT. Residues: CASSRTGAIIEAFF.

This clone was detected a few times. The V call is TRBV25-1, the J call TRBJ2-7, with D possibly matching TRBD2 (6 bases). This CDR3 has 14 residues. From germline, CDR1 is MGHDK and CDR2 SYGVNS. Deletions cut 7 bases from V and 4 bases from J, with 17 bases between. The CDR3 bases are TGTGCCAGCACCCCGCAGGGACTCCCTTACGAGCAGTACTTC. Its protein is CASTPQGLPYEQYF.

The V and J genes are TRBV4-1 and TRBJ2-7; D gene uncertain. This CDR3 comprises 14 residues. The ends were cut back, 3 bases at V and 0 bases at J, with 9 bases in the middle. The V gene's germline CDR1 is MGHRA and CDR2 YSYEKL. This CDR3 reads CASSQWAASYEQYF. The CDR3 DNA sequence: TGCGCCAGCAGCCAGTGGGCGGCCTCCTACGAGCAGTACTTC.

The chain employs TRBV6-5 and TRBJ1-1; TRBD1 aligns across 7 bases. Germline V gene lookup returns CDR1 MNHEY and CDR2 SVGAGI. The CDR3 is 13 amino acids. After removal of 4 bases from V and 9 bases from J, the junction contained 8 bases not matched to a gene. CDR3 nucleotides: TGTGCCAGCAGTTCCGGGACAGTCGAGAAAGCTTTCTTT. This gives the protein CASSSGTVEKAFF.

The CDR3 DNA is TGTGCCAGTAGGCGACAGTACCTGGGAAATGAAAAACTGTTTTTT. Its protein is CASRRQYLGNEKLFF. V usage is TRBV19 and J usage is TRBJ1-4; possibly TRBD1 for D (5 bases). Trimming stripped 6 bases from V and 5 bases from J, with 16 bases between. The CDR3 is 15 residues long. Germline-derived CDR1 and CDR2 are LNHDA and SQIVND (reference sequence).

Only one count was recorded for this clone. The chain joins TRBV2 to TRBJ2-7; 8 bases agree with TRBD1. The CDR3 is 15 residues long. V lost 2 bases and J lost 6; bases outside the gene matches: 9. Germline V gene data show CDR1 as SNHLY and CDR2 as FYNNEI. CDR3 sequence reads: CASSESRTGTGEQYF. The CDR3 coding sequence is TGTGCCAGCAGTGAATCGAGGACAGGGACGGGCGAGCAGTACTTC.

The genes are TRBV19 and TRBJ2-1, with a tentative D call TRBD2 (7 bases). The germline CDR1 and CDR2 sequences are LNHDA and SQIVND (reference sequence). V lost 5 bases to trimming and J lost 1 base, with 12 bases between them. This CDR3 has 15 amino acids. Here the CDR3 DNA reads TGTGCCAGTAGTGGGGGGGGCGGATCCTACAATGAGCAGTTCTTC. It specifies CASSGGGGSYNEQFF. Complete variable domain (other parts from reference TRBV19 and TRBJ2-1): DGGITQSPKYLFRKEGQNVTLSCEQNLNHDAMYWYRQDPGQGLRLIYYSQIVNDFQKGDIAEGYSVSREKKESFPLTVTSAQKNPTAFYLCASSGGGGSYNEQFFGPGTRLTVL.

The chain has TRBV6-1 and TRBJ2-1; TRBD2 matches at 14 bases. J gave up 10 bases and V 5 bases, and 7 bases lay outside the gene matches. The germline CDR1 and CDR2 sequences are MNHNS and SASEGT. The CDR3 covers 15 residues. This CDR3 is CASSPGTSGRGEQFF. The CDR3, as DNA: TGTGCCAGCAGTCCCGGGACTAGCGGGAGAGGAGAGCAGTTCTTC.

This clone was seen only a few times. V usage is TRBV6-6 and J usage is TRBJ1-2; the D is unclear. The CDR3 loop spans 11 amino acids. Trimming took 5 bases from V and 5 from J, leaving 6 bases between them. Germline CDR1 MNHNY, CDR2 SVGAGI (reference sequence). CDR3 loop: CASSVMYGYTF. The CDR3 DNA follows: TGTGCCAGCAGTGTCATGTATGGCTACACCTTC.

CDR3 in amino acids: CASRTRLNTEAFF. DNA for the CDR3: TGTGCCAGCCGAACCAGACTGAACACTGAAGCTTTCTTT. V is TRBV5-6 and J is TRBJ1-1, with D uncertain. The germline V gene encodes CDR1 SGHDT and CDR2 YYEEEE. This CDR3 region has 13 residues. The germline V and J ends were trimmed by 7 bases and 0 bases, with 10 bases remaining between them.

The chain combines TRBV7-8 with TRBJ2-7; no clear D. The CDR3 is 14 amino acids. Trimming removed 3 bases from V and 4 bases from J, with 13 bases in between. Germline loops: CDR1 SGHVS, CDR2 FQNEAQ. CDR3 amino acids: CASSLVEVSYEQYF. DNA of the CDR3: TGTGCCAGCAGCTTGGTAGAGGTCTCGTACGAGCAGTACTTC.

This clone was recorded a few times. The V call is TRBV6-5, the J call TRBJ2-7; 7 bases are shared with TRBD1. V dropped 5 bases and J dropped 3; count of bases not matched to a gene: 10. The CDR3 extends over 15 amino acids. In germline, CDR1 is MNHEY, CDR2 SVGAGI. The CDR3 DNA is TGTGCCAGCAGTGGAACAGGGGTTGGGGACTACGAGCAGTACTTC. It codes for CASSGTGVGDYEQYF.

This rearrangement joins TRBV6-5 to TRBJ1-5; weak D call: TRBD1 (6 bases). Germline CDR1 reads MNHEY; CDR2 reads SVGAGI. Trimming removed 7 bases from V and 3 bases from J, with 16 bases in between. The CDR3 sequence is 15 residues long. Written as DNA, the CDR3 is TGTGCCAGCAAGGAGAAGGACAGACTCAATCAGCCCCAGCATTTT. This translates into CASKEKDRLNQPQHF.

About this clone itself: Other DNA sequences in this sample translate to the same CDR3. This sequence joins TRBV7-8 and TRBJ1-5; perhaps TRBD1 as D (6 bases). The CDR3 is made up of 14 amino acids. Germline-derived CDR1 and CDR2 are SGHVS and FQNEAQ. V lost 3 bases to trimming and J lost 3 bases, with 9 bases between them. CDR3 bases: TGTGCCAGCAGCTTTACAGGGTCCAATCAGCCCCAGCATTTT. This codes for CASSFTGSNQPQHF.

This chain links TRBV7-6 with TRBJ2-5; possibly TRBD1 or TRBD2 for D (5 bases each). Germline CDR1 reads SGHVS; CDR2 reads FNYEAQ. Between the trimmed V and J ends, which lost 3 bases and 4 bases, there was a span of 27 bases. The length of the CDR3 is 19 residues. This CDR3 is CASSFYPSEGWGKGETQYF. DNA of the CDR3: TGTGCCAGCAGCTTTTACCCCTCCGAGGGGTGGGGTAAGGGAGAGACCCAGTACTTC. Full variable domain (missing parts from reference TRBV7-6 and TRBJ2-5): GAGVSQSPRYKVTKRGQDVALRCDPISGHVSLYWYRQALGQGPEFLTYFNYEAQQDKSGLPNDRFSAERPEGSISTLTIQRTEQRDSAMYRCASSFYPSEGWGKGETQYFGPGTRLLVL.

The chain couples TRBV6-5 to TRBJ2-1; 10 positions match TRBD1. With V trimmed by 5 bases and J by 6 bases, 4 bases remained unmatched. This CDR3 contains 14 residues. Germline V CDR1 and CDR2: MNHEY, SVGAGI. The CDR3 sequence is CASSPGQGSNEQFF. The CDR3 DNA reads as TGTGCCAGCAGTCCGGGACAGGGGTCCAATGAGCAGTTCTTC.

V usage is TRBV29-1 and J usage is TRBJ1-1, with a weak D call TRBD1 (5 bases). V lost 4 bases and J 3 bases, leaving 15 bases between the germline ends. This CDR3 contains 14 residues. The germline CDR1 and CDR2 sequences are SQVTM and ANQGSEA. In nucleotides, the CDR3 is TGCAGCGTTGGGTACGGGGGAGGGTACACTGAAGCTTTCTTT. Protein product: CSVGYGGGYTEAFF.

V and J are TRBV6-5 and TRBJ1-4; 8 bases map to TRBD1. Germline V gene data show CDR1 as MNHEY and CDR2 as SVGAGI. Trimming took 5 bases from V and 7 from J; bases not matched to a gene: 6. The CDR3 length is 14 residues. The CDR3 sequence: CASSLRQGSEKLFF. CDR3 nucleotides: TGTGCCAGCAGTCTTCGACAGGGGAGTGAAAAACTGTTTTTT.